The 5 T cell receptor beta chains given below trace back to one sample, sequenced in a study of T cell repertoires in cytomegalovirus infection. TCRdb passed the reads through MiXCR, listing each CDR3 protein once. This sample has approximately 140,000 distinct CDR3 sequences, with around 25% found just once. These receptors' antigens are unknown. Source material: PBMCs, sequenced either directly or after in vitro stimulation (not recorded which). These receptors all stem from a human donor in good health (CMV status not recorded). Some clones in this sample may be carry-over from other donors' samples.

This clonotype appeared a single time. The chain is built from TRBV11-2 and TRBJ2-5; 7 bases map to TRBD2. Germline lookup yields CDR1 SGHAT and CDR2 FQNNGV. J gave up 2 bases and V 4 bases, and 25 bases lay outside the gene matches. The CDR3 extends over 21 amino acids. As DNA, the CDR3 is TGTGCCAGCAGCTCCGCCCCCTCACTTGCGGGAGCTCGAGGGAATCAAGAGACCCAGTACTTC. Translating it yields CASSSAPSLAGARGNQETQYF.

A few counts support this clonotype. CDR3 nucleotide sequence: TGTGCCAGCAGCTCCGGGAGTGGGTACGAGCAGTACTTC. This encodes CASSSGSGYEQYF. The gene calls are TRBV7-3 and TRBJ2-7, with TRBD2 as a possible D gene (6 bases). Trimming took 4 bases from V and 4 from J, leaving 11 bases between them. Germline V gene sequence: CDR1 SGHTA, CDR2 FQGTGA. There are 13 residues in the CDR3.

The genes are TRBV12-3 or TRBV12-4 and TRBJ1-2, with a weak D call TRBD1 (5 bases). The CDR3 totals 14 residues. The V and J ends lost 6 bases and 4 bases respectively, with 15 bases between them. The CDR3 nucleotides read TGTGCCAGCAGCCCGGCGGGGGGATCCTATGGCTACACCTTC. Protein sequence: CASSPAGGSYGYTF.

The genes are TRBV6-5 and TRBJ1-1, with D possibly matching TRBD1 (6 bases). The CDR3 extends over 13 amino acids. Trimming cost V 6 bases and J 1 base, with 9 bases left between them. CDR1 is MNHEY, CDR2 SVGAGI, per germline. The CDR3 sequence: CASRQGQNTEAFF. The CDR3 nucleotides are TGTGCCAGCAGACAGGGACAGAACACTGAAGCTTTCTTT.

This clonotype has just a few counts. The rearrangement uses TRBV7-2 and TRBJ2-1, with D maybe TRBD2 (5 bases). Germline lookup yields CDR1 SGHTA and CDR2 FQGNSA. The V and J ends lost 0 bases and 5 bases respectively, with 11 bases between them. The CDR3 runs to 15 residues. The CDR3 here is CASSLARGFHNEQFF. DNA for the CDR3: TGTGCCAGCAGCTTAGCGCGAGGGTTCCACAATGAGCAGTTCTTC.